These 27 T cell receptor beta chains came from one sample sequenced in a study of T-cell reconstitution after alpha-beta-depleted transplantation in children. Molecular barcoding with unique molecular identifiers was used for the TCRbeta library. TCRdb reanalysed the PCR reads using MiXCR and keeps one entry per CDR3 protein. The sample lists 500,000 to 750,000 distinct CDR3 sequences; roughly a quarter were seen once. The source material was PBMCs, sampled before TCRalphabeta/CD19-depleted stem cell transplant. The receptors were gathered from a boy younger than two with Wiskott-Aldrich syndrome, due to receive a stem cell transplant.

The sample holds a few counts of this clonotype. The chain has TRBV27 and TRBJ1-2; 7 bases fit TRBD1. CDR1 is MNHEY and CDR2 is SMNVEV in the germline V gene (reference sequence). With 3 bases clipped from V and 4 bases from J, the junction kept 2 bases outside the gene matches. The CDR3 covers 13 residues. The CDR3 coding sequence is TGTGCCAGCAGTTTCGGGACAGCCTATGGCTACACCTTC. Translation gives CASSFGTAYGYTF.

This chain links TRBV20-1 with TRBJ1-2; maybe TRBD1 (6 bases). Trimming removed 2 bases from V and 4 bases from J, with 11 bases in between. The CDR3 extends over 13 amino acids. Per germline, CDR1 DFQATT and CDR2 SNEGSKA (reference sequence). CDR3 bases: TGCAGTGCTAGACAGGGGAATCTCTATGGCTACACCTTC. Translation: CSARQGNLYGYTF.

The V call is TRBV7-6, the J call TRBJ2-3; 9 nucleotides match TRBD2. CDR1 is SGHVS and CDR2 is FNYEAQ in the germline V gene. Trimming removed 4 bases from V and 4 bases from J; junction bases left unmatched: 3. CDR3 size: 14 residues. CDR3 protein: CASSSGTSPDTQYF. In DNA form, the CDR3 reads TGTGCCAGCAGCTCCGGGACTAGCCCAGATACGCAGTATTTT.

This chain links TRBV20-1 with TRBJ2-1; TRBD1 might be the D (6 bases). V was trimmed by 3 bases and J by 0 bases, leaving 9 bases between them. The germline gives CDR1 DFQATT, CDR2 SNEGSKA (reference sequence). This CDR3 region has 14 residues. Written as DNA, the CDR3 is TGCAGTGCTAGGCCGGGACACTCCTACAATGAGCAGTTCTTC. Amino acids: CSARPGHSYNEQFF.

This clonotype was detected only a few times. The chain has TRBV5-1 and TRBJ2-2; 8 bases line up with TRBD1. V dropped 1 base and J dropped 2; count of bases not matched to a gene: 4. Germline V gene lookup returns CDR1 SGHRS and CDR2 YFSETQ. The CDR3 is 16 amino acids. CDR3: CASSLRGQANTGELFF. CDR3 in DNA: TGCGCCAGCAGCTTGAGGGGACAGGCTAACACCGGGGAGCTGTTTTTT. The full variable domain, rest sourced from reference TRBV5-1 and TRBJ2-2, is KAGVTQTPRYLIKTRGQQVTLSCSPISGHRSVSWYQQTPGQGLQFLFEYFSETQRNKGNFPGRFSGRQFSNSRSEMNVSTLELGDSALYLCASSLRGQANTGELFFGEGSRLTVL.

This clonotype occurred a few times. The chain recombines TRBV12-3 or TRBV12-4 with TRBJ2-2; 8 nucleotides line up with TRBD2. The V gene end was trimmed by 6 bases and the J gene end by 5 bases; junction bases not matched to a gene: 8. This CDR3 spans 15 amino acids. In nucleotides, the CDR3 is TGTGCCAGCAGGGAGGTTCGGGAGGGGACCGGGGAGCTGTTTTTT. Protein: CASREVREGTGELFF.

This clonotype showed up just a few times. This chain links TRBV27 with TRBJ2-1, with a tentative D call TRBD1 (6 bases). CDR1 and CDR2 (germline): MNHEY, SMNVEV (reference sequence). The V and J ends lost 5 bases and 3 bases respectively, with 11 bases between them. CDR3 length equals 14 residues. The CDR3 DNA reads as TGTGCCAGCAGTCCTCACAGGGACTACAATGAGCAGTTCTTC. Its translation: CASSPHRDYNEQFF.

The chain joins TRBV7-2 to TRBJ2-5; D may be TRBD2 (6 bases). The CDR3 is made up of 15 amino acids. Germline V gene sequence: CDR1 SGHTA, CDR2 FQGNSA. V lost 6 bases to trimming and J lost 5 bases, with 19 bases between them. CDR3 in amino acids: CASSKDGGLRETQYF. CDR3 DNA: TGTGCCAGCAGTAAAGACGGGGGACTTAGGGAGACCCAGTACTTC.

J is TRBJ2-7 and V is TRBV25-1, with unresolved D. Between the trimmed V and J ends, which lost 3 bases and 3 bases, there was a span of 15 bases. The CDR3 has 15 amino acids. Germline loops: CDR1 MGHDK, CDR2 SYGVNS. The CDR3 region has the DNA TGTGCCAGCAGTGACCCCGCAGGTGGGGTCTACGAGCAGTACTTC. This codes for CASSDPAGGVYEQYF.

There are a few counts of this clonotype. The chain links TRBV7-2 to TRBJ2-2; 7 bases are a match to TRBD2. Germline V lookup: CDR1 SGHTA, CDR2 FQGNSA. The J segment lost 2 bases and the V segment lost 1 base, leaving 4 bases of the junction unmatched. The CDR3 runs to 16 residues. The CDR3 reads CASSLVASGNTGELFF. The CDR3, as DNA: TGTGCCAGCAGCTTAGTAGCTAGCGGAAACACCGGGGAGCTGTTTTTT.

The genes are TRBV6-1 and TRBJ2-7, with a weak D call TRBD1 (5 bases). The CDR3 consists of 14 residues. The germline gives CDR1 MNHNS, CDR2 SASEGT. The V gene lost 7 bases and the J gene lost 6 bases, with 19 bases spanning the gap. The CDR3 is CASTRDRYQAEQYF. CDR3 nucleotide sequence: TGTGCCAGCACCCGAGACAGATACCAGGCCGAGCAGTACTTC.

This clonotype has just a few counts. The rearrangement joins TRBV4-2 to TRBJ1-1; 10 nucleotides agree with TRBD1. Germline V gene sequence: CDR1 LGHNA, CDR2 YNFKEQ. This CDR3 has 17 amino acids. V lost 3 bases to trimming and J lost 4 bases; unmatched junction nucleotides: 11. The DNA for the CDR3 is TGTGCCAGCAGCCAGGAATCCGCCAGGACAGGGGGCACTGAAGCTTTCTTT. Protein: CASSQESARTGGTEAFF.

This chain links TRBV6-1 with TRBJ2-1, with D possibly called TRBD1 or TRBD2 (5 bases each). This CDR3 comprises 15 residues. Trimming removed 4 bases at V and 0 bases at J, with 10 bases between. Per the germline V gene, CDR1 is MNHNS and CDR2 is SASEGT. CDR3 protein: CASSAGLSSYNEQFF. The CDR3 nucleotides are TGTGCCAGCAGTGCGGGGCTTAGCTCCTACAATGAGCAGTTCTTC.

CDR3 coding DNA: TGCAGTGCTAGAAAAGCTAGCGGGGTATCCTACGAGCAGTACTTC. Encoded protein: CSARKASGVSYEQYF. The genes are TRBV20-1 and TRBJ2-7; 9 positions match TRBD2. V shed 2 bases, J shed 1 base, and the junction held 6 bases outside the gene matches. Germline CDR1 is DFQATT and CDR2 is SNEGSKA (reference sequence). This CDR3 has 15 residues.

The CDR3 protein is CATSQGRLNTEAFF. DNA for the CDR3: TGTGCCACCAGTCAGGGGAGGTTGAACACTGAAGCTTTCTTT. This rearrangement joins TRBV24-1 to TRBJ1-1; D may be TRBD1 (6 bases). Trimming stripped 6 bases from V and 0 bases from J, with 10 bases between. The CDR3 totals 14 residues. Per germline, CDR1 KGHDR and CDR2 SFDVKD.

This clonotype was seen more than once but under ten times. This chain connects TRBV5-6 to TRBJ1-2; TRBD1 is a possible D gene (6 bases). The V end was cut by 0 bases, the J end by 8 bases, with 14 bases between. This CDR3 contains 14 residues. Looked up from germline, CDR1 is SGHDT and CDR2 is YYEEEE. This chain's CDR3 is CASSLEPRGRGYTF. As DNA, the CDR3 is TGTGCCAGCAGCTTGGAACCCAGGGGCCGGGGCTACACCTTC.

The chain couples TRBV20-1 to TRBJ2-7, with D perhaps TRBD2 (6 bases). Germline CDR1 DFQATT, CDR2 SNEGSKA (reference sequence). This CDR3 is 13 amino acids long. V gave up 6 bases and J gave up 5 bases, with 17 bases separating them. CDR3 DNA sequence: TGCAGTGCCGGTCGAACGGGGGACGACGAGCAGTACTTC. Protein: CSAGRTGDDEQYF.

The chain uses TRBV20-1 and TRBJ1-5; 7 positions match TRBD1. CDR1 DFQATT and CDR2 SNEGSKA come from the germline V gene (reference sequence). With V trimmed by 3 bases and J by 4 bases, 9 bases remained unmatched. This CDR3 comprises 15 residues. The CDR3 is CSASFLNRGNQPQHF. CDR3 DNA: TGCAGTGCTAGTTTTTTAAACAGGGGAAATCAGCCCCAGCATTTT.

The rearrangement links TRBV28 to TRBJ1-2; 7 bases map to TRBD1. V was clipped by 6 bases and J by 8 bases; unmatched bases: 12. This CDR3 has 14 residues. Germline values: CDR1 MDHEN, CDR2 SYDVKM. CDR3 DNA sequence: TGTGCCAGCAGCCAATTCCCGACAGGGAGGGGCTACACCTTC. It yields the protein CASSQFPTGRGYTF.

The chain is built from TRBV5-1 and TRBJ2-1, with D unresolved. CDR3 length: 13 amino acids. The V gene lost 0 bases and the J gene lost 7 bases, with 8 bases spanning the gap. The germline V gene has CDR1 SGHRS and CDR2 YFSETQ. CDR3 bases: TGCGCCAGCAGCTTGGGCGGTTGGAATGAGCAGTTCTTC. This encodes CASSLGGWNEQFF.

The V and J genes are TRBV11-2 and TRBJ2-1, with a possible D match to TRBD1 (5 bases). CDR3 size: 14 residues. Germline values: CDR1 SGHAT, CDR2 FQNNGV. Trimming removed 2 bases at V and 8 bases at J, with 13 bases between. CDR3 in amino acids: CASSLKGPVDEQFF. In DNA form, the CDR3 reads TGTGCCAGCAGCTTAAAGGGGCCGGTCGATGAGCAGTTCTTC.

The chain is built from TRBV11-2 and TRBJ2-3; 11 bases align to TRBD2. Germline V gene data show CDR1 as SGHAT and CDR2 as FQNNGV. V gave up 5 bases and J gave up 3 bases; unmatched junction bases: 13. The CDR3 spans 18 residues. In DNA form, the CDR3 reads TGTGCCAGCAGCCGCGCCGCCACTAGCGGGAGTTCAACAGATACGCAGTATTTT. It codes for CASSRAATSGSSTDTQYF.

This clonotype has only one observation. This chain joins TRBV7-9 and TRBJ2-7; 10 positions agree with TRBD1. This CDR3 region has 13 residues. Losses at the gene ends were 6 bases for V and 6 bases for J; bases not matched to a gene: 5. Germline-derived CDR1 and CDR2 are SEHNR and FQNEAQ (reference sequence). As DNA, the CDR3 is TGTGCCAGCAGTGGACAGGGGGTTGGCGAGCAGTACTTC. Translated: CASSGQGVGEQYF.

The CDR3 DNA reads TGCAGTGCTCCATCCTCTACCTTTAGCACAGATACGCAGTATTTT. It translates to CSAPSSTFSTDTQYF. The V gene is TRBV20-1, the J gene TRBJ2-3, with no clear D. CDR3 length equals 15 residues. The V gene lost 5 bases and the J gene lost 0 bases, with 15 bases spanning the gap. The V gene's germline CDR1 is DFQATT and CDR2 SNEGSKA (reference sequence).

J is TRBJ2-3 and V is TRBV10-3; D is ambiguous. The germline V and J ends were trimmed by 2 bases and 0 bases, with 9 bases remaining between them. The CDR3 length is 15 residues. The germline gives CDR1 ENHRY, CDR2 SYGVKD. The CDR3 bases are TGTGCCATCAGTGAGGGTTCAGGTAGCACAGATACGCAGTATTTT. Amino acids: CAISEGSGSTDTQYF.

The V and J genes are TRBV7-8 and TRBJ2-3, with a possible D match to TRBD2 (6 bases). V gave up 5 bases and J gave up 5 bases, with 26 bases separating them. Germline V CDR1 and CDR2: SGHVS, FQNEAQ. The CDR3 length is 18 residues. The CDR3 spells CASSKYPPGLQREDTQYF. CDR3 DNA sequence: TGTGCCAGCAGCAAGTATCCTCCGGGACTCCAAAGAGAAGATACGCAGTATTTT.

The chain couples TRBV2 to TRBJ1-2; possibly TRBD1 for D (5 bases). The CDR3 is 16 amino acids. Between the trimmed V and J ends, which lost 1 base and 4 bases, there was a span of 16 bases. The germline V gene encodes CDR1 SNHLY and CDR2 FYNNEI. CDR3 protein: CASSEGVMGGSYGYTF. The CDR3 DNA reads as TGTGCCAGCAGTGAAGGCGTGATGGGGGGTTCCTATGGCTACACCTTC.